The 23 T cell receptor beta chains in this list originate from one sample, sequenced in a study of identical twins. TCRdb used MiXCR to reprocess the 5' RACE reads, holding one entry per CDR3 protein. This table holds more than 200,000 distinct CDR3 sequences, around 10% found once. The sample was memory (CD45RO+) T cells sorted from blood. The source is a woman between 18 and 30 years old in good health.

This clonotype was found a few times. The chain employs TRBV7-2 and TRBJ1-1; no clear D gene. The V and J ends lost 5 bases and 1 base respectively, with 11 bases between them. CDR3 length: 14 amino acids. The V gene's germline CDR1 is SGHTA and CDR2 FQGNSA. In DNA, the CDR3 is TGTGCCAGCAGCCCGTACCAAGAGAACACTGAAGCTTTCTTT. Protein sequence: CASSPYQENTEAFF.

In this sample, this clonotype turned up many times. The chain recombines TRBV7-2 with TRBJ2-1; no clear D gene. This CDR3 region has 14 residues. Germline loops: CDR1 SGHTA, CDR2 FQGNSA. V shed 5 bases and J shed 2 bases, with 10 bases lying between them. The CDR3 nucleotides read TGTGCCAGCAGCCCTGGGTTCACCTACAATGAGCAGTTCTTC. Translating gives CASSPGFTYNEQFF.

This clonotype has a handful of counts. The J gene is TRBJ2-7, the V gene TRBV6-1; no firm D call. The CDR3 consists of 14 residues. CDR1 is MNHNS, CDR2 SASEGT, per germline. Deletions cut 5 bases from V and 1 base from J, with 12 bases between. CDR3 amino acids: CASSIGGLSYEQYF. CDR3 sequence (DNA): TGTGCCAGCAGTATAGGTGGGTTGTCCTACGAGCAGTACTTC.

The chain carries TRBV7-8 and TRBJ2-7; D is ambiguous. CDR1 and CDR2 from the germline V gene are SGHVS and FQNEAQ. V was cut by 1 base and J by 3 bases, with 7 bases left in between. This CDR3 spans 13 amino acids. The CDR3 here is CASSLDTLYEQYF. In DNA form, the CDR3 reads TGTGCCAGCAGCTTAGATACCCTCTACGAGCAGTACTTC. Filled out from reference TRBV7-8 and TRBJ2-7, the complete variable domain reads GAGVSQSPRYKVAKRGQDVALRCDPISGHVSLFWYQQALGQGPEFLTYFQNEAQLDKSGLPSDRFFAERPEGSVSTLKIQRTQQEDSAVYLCASSLDTLYEQYFGPGTRLTVT.

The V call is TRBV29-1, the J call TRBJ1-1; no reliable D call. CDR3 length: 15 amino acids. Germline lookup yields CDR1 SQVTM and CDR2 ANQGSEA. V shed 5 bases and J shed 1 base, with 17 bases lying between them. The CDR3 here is CSVTNEGGRNTEAFF. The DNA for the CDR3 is TGCAGCGTTACTAACGAGGGTGGGCGGAACACTGAAGCTTTCTTT.

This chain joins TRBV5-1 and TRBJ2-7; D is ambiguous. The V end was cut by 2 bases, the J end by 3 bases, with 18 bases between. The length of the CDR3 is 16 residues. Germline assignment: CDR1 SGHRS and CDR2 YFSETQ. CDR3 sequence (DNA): TGCGCCAGCAGCTTCCACTCCCGAGAAGTAGTCTACGAGCAGTACTTC. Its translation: CASSFHSREVVYEQYF.

CDR3 amino acids: CASSYFGTPVETQYF. CDR3 coding DNA: TGTGCCAGCAGTTACTTCGGGACTCCTGTAGAGACCCAGTACTTC. V gene TRBV6-5 combines with J gene TRBJ2-5, with a weak D call TRBD2 (6 bases). The CDR3 has 15 residues. The V and J ends lost 1 base and 4 bases respectively, with 13 bases between them. Germline V lookup: CDR1 MNHEY, CDR2 SVGAGI.

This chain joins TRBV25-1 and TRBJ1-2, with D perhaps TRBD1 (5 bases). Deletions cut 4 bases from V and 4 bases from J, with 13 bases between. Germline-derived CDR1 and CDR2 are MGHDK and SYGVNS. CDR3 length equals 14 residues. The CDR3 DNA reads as TGTGCCAGCAGTGCACAGGAGGAATTCTATGGCTACACCTTC. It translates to CASSAQEEFYGYTF.

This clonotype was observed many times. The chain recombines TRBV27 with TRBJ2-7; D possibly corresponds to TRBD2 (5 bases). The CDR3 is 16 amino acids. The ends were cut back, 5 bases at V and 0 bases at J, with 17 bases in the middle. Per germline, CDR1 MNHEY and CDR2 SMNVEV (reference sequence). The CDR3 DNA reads TGTGCCAGCAGTCAAGACTACGGCGGAAGCTCCTACGAGCAGTACTTC. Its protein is CASSQDYGGSSYEQYF.

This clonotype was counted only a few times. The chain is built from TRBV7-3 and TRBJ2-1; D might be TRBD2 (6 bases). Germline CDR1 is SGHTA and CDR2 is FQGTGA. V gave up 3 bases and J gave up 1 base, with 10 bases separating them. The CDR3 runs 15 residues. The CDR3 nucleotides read TGTGCCAGCAGCTTCGACGGAGGGTCCTACAATGAGCAGTTCTTC. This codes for CASSFDGGSYNEQFF.

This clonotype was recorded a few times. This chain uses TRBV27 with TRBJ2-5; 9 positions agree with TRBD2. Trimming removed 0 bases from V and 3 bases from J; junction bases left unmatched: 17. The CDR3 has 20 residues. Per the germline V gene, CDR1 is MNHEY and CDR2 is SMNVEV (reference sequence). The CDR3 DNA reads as TGTGCCAGCAGTTTATCAAGGACCCTTAGCGGGAGACCTCCTAAAGAGACCCAGTACTTC. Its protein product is CASSLSRTLSGRPPKETQYF.

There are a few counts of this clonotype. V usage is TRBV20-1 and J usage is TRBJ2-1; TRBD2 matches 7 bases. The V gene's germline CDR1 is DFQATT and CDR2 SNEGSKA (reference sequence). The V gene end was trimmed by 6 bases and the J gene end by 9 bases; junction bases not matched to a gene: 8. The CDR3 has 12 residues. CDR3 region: CSALERGREQFF. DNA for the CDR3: TGCAGTGCCCTGGAGCGGGGACGTGAGCAGTTCTTC.

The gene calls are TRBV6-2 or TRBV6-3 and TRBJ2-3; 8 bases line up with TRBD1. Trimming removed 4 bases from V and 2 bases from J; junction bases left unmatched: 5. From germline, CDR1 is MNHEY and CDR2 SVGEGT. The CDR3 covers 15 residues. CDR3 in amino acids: CASSFDRGVTDTQYF. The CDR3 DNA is TGTGCCAGCAGTTTCGACAGGGGCGTCACAGATACGCAGTATTTT.

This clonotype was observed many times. CDR3 sequence reads: CASVKYNEQFF. The CDR3 DNA follows: TGTGCCAGCGTGAAATACAATGAGCAGTTCTTC. The chain carries TRBV6-2 or TRBV6-3 and TRBJ2-1; D gene ambiguous. V was pared by 8 bases and J by 4 bases, with 6 bases between. Germline V gene data show CDR1 as MNHEY and CDR2 as SVGEGT. The CDR3 spans 11 residues.

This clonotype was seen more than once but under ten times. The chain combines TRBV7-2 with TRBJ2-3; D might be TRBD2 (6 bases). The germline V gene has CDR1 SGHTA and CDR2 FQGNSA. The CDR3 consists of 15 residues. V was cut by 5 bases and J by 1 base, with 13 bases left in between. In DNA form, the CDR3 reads TGTGCCAGCAGCCCAAATCTAGCGCGCACAGATACGCAGTATTTT. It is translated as CASSPNLARTDTQYF.

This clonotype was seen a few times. The DNA of the CDR3 is TGTGCCAGCAGCTTGGACCCACAGGAGTCTAATGAAAAACTGTTTTTT. It specifies CASSLDPQESNEKLFF. The genes are TRBV5-4 and TRBJ1-4, with a possible D match to TRBD1 (5 bases). This CDR3 spans 16 amino acids. The V gene lost 0 bases and the J gene lost 3 bases, with 12 bases spanning the gap. Germline lookup yields CDR1 SGHNT and CDR2 YYREEE (reference sequence).

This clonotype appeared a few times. The CDR3, as DNA: TGTGCCAGCAGCAGGGGACCGACTACCTACGAGCAGTACTTC. Protein sequence: CASSRGPTTYEQYF. The chain joins TRBV7-6 to TRBJ2-7; D may match TRBD1 or TRBD2 (5 bases each). Looked up from germline, CDR1 is SGHVS and CDR2 is FNYEAQ. The CDR3 runs to 14 residues. V gave up 5 bases and J gave up 2 bases, with 13 bases separating them.

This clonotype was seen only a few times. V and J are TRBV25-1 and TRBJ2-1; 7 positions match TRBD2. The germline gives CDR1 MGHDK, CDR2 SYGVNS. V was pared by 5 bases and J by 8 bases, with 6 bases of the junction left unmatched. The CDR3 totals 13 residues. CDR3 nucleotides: TGTGCCAGCAGTTCCCCCGGGAGGTATGAGCAGTTCTTC. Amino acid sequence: CASSSPGRYEQFF.

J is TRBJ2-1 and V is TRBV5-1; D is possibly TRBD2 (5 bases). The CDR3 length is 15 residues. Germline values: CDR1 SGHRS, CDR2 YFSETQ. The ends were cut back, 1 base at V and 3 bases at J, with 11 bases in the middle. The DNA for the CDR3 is TGCGCCAGCAGCTTGCTCACGGGGTTCTACAATGAGCAGTTCTTC. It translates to CASSLLTGFYNEQFF.

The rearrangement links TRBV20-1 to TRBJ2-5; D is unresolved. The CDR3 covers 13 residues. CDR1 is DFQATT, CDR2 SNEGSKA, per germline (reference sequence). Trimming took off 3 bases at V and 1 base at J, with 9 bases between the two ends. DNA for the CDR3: TGCAGTGCTAGTGGAATAGTCCAAGAGACCCAGTACTTC. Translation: CSASGIVQETQYF.

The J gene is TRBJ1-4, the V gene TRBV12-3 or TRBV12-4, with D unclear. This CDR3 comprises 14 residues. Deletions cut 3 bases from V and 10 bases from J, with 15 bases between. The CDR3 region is CASSLSFRDAKLFF. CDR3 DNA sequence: TGTGCCAGCAGTTTGAGTTTTAGGGATGCAAAACTGTTTTTT.

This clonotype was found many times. CDR3 region: CASSLRSSGNTIYF. The DNA of the CDR3 is TGCGCCAGCAGCTTGAGGTCCTCTGGAAACACCATATATTTT. This chain connects TRBV5-1 to TRBJ1-3; D gene unclear. Trimming cost V 1 base and J 0 bases, with 5 bases left between them. This CDR3 is built from 14 residues. Germline lookup yields CDR1 SGHRS and CDR2 YFSETQ.

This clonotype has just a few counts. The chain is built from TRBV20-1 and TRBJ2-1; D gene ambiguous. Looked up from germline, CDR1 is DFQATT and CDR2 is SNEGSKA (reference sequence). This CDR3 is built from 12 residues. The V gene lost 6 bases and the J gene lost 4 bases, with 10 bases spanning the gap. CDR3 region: CSAGGIYNEQFF. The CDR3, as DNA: TGCAGTGCGGGTGGGATTTACAATGAGCAGTTCTTC.